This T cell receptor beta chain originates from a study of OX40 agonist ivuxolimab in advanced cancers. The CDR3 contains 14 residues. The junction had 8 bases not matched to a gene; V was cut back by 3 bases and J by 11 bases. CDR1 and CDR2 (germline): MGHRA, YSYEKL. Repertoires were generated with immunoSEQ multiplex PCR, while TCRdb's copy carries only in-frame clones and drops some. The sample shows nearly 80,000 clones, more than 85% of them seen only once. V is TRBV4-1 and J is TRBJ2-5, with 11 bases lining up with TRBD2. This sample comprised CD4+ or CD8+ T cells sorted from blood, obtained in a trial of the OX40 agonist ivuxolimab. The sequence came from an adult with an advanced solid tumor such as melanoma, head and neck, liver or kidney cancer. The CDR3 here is CASSQAALAGVQYF. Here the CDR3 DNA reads TGCGCCAGCAGCCAGGCCGCACTAGCGGGAGTACAGTACTTC.